This T cell receptor beta chain comes out of a study of cytomegalovirus exposure and HLA in healthy donors. Overall study: The early release's HLA-typed donors yielded approximately 85 million unique TCRs. Ancestry clustering placed roughly 86% of a few hundred genotyped donors in the Caucasian-associated cluster. Whole-study results and caveats: Investigators reported fewer than 200 TCR beta chains as tied to cytomegalovirus. TCR beta sequences numbering roughly 16,000 were associated with HLA alleles at 0.05 false discovery rate in a later analysis.

In germline, CDR1 is WNHNN, CDR2 SYGVQD (reference sequence). V lost 4 bases, J lost 1 base, and 9 bases stayed unmatched. The CDR3 has 17 residues. This clone was detected once. Its antigen is not identified. In the PCR, 60 Vbeta and 13 Jbeta primers were used. The assay was immunoSEQ multiplex PCR, and TCRdb's table has in-frame clones only and misses some. Of roughly 150,000 clones listed, roughly 80% are singletons. The sequencing sample was made of PBMCs. The chain employs TRBV10-1 and TRBJ2-3, with 9 positions matching TRBD2. The source of this sequence is a man younger than 30 in good health and CMV-seronegative. The CDR3 reads CASSGGAAGGGTDTQYF. CDR3 bases: TGCGCCAGCAGTGGCGGAGCAGCGGGAGGTGGCACAGATACGCAGTATTTT.